A selection of T cell receptor beta chains follows, all from one sample in a study of regulatory T cells in long-lasting Graves disease. TCRdb redid the calling of the multiplex PCR reads with MiXCR, one entry per CDR3 protein. Here the sample spans 400,000 to 550,000 distinct CDR3 sequences, around 14% being singletons. The sample was also linked to a second study, of T cells in Graves' hyperthyroidism and ophthalmopathy.

Sequencing used peripheral blood mononuclear cells (PBMCs), obtained at new diagnosis, from a patient treated with antithyroid drugs. The receptor source for this set is a woman aged 25 to 39 with Graves disease. Each CDR3 is given with its conserved first and last residue. A D gene is named only where the DNA matches it firmly. Clone size appears in some rows only: once, few, many, or a class for an expanded clone.

cdr3_aa cdr3_nt clone_size j_call d_call v_call
CANSKLAGVDNEQFF TGTGCCAACAGTAAACTAGCGGGAGTGGACAATGAGCAGTTCTTC many TRBJ2-1 TRBD2 TRBV13
CSARDPSLAGNQETQYF TGCAGTGCTAGAGATCCCAGCCTAGCGGGAAACCAAGAGACCCAGTACTTC many TRBJ2-5 TRBD2 TRBV20-1
CSARDQAPAGETQYF TGCAGTGCTAGAGATCAAGCCCCAGCCGGGGAGACCCAGTACTTC many TRBJ2-5 - TRBV20-1
CSVLTAFDTQYF TGCAGCGTTCTGACTGCCTTCGATACGCAGTATTTT - TRBJ2-3 - TRBV29-1
CASSQAGNIQYF TGTGCCAGCAGCCAAGCCGGAAACATTCAGTACTTC few TRBJ2-4 - TRBV14
CASSQDHRIWKENTEAFF TGTGCCAGCAGCCAAGATCATCGGATTTGGAAAGAGAACACTGAAGCTTTCTTT many TRBJ1-1 - TRBV4-2
CASREGGETQYF TGTGCCAGCAGGGAGGGAGGAGAGACCCAGTACTTC many TRBJ2-5 - TRBV12-3/TRBV12-4
CASSPIGRNPEKLFF TGTGCCAGCAGTCCCATAGGTCGGAACCCTGAAAAACTGTTTTTT - TRBJ1-4 - TRBV14
CASSVQGVGSPLHF TGTGCCAGCAGCGTACAGGGAGTGGGTTCACCCCTCCACTTT few TRBJ1-6 - TRBV27
CASSFGTAGAFF TGTGCCAGCAGCTTCGGGACAGCGGGAGCTTTCTTT - TRBJ1-1 TRBD1 TRBV5-6
CASSIDQTLYNEQFF TGTGCCAGCAGTATAGATCAGACTCTTTACAATGAGCAGTTCTTC few TRBJ2-1 - TRBV19
CASREGQGRNEKLFF TGTGCCAGCCGGGAGGGACAGGGGAGAAATGAAAAACTGTTTTTT - TRBJ1-4 TRBD1 TRBV12-3/TRBV12-4
CASRAAQGFSYNSPLHF TGTGCCAGCAGGGCCGCCCAGGGATTCTCCTATAATTCACCCCTCCACTTT many TRBJ1-6 - TRBV28
CASSLDGQNYGYTF TGTGCCAGCAGCTTGGACGGACAGAACTATGGCTACACCTTC many TRBJ1-2 - TRBV5-1
CASSSGQENGYTF TGTGCCAGCAGCTCCGGACAGGAAAATGGCTACACCTTC many TRBJ1-2 TRBD1 TRBV13
CASSLGPGTGGYEQYF TGTGCCAGCAGTTTAGGTCCCGGAACAGGGGGCTACGAGCAGTACTTC few TRBJ2-7 TRBD1 TRBV27
CASSLGSGLAYNEQFF TGTGCCAGCAGCTTAGGATCGGGACTAGCTTACAATGAGCAGTTCTTC many TRBJ2-1 TRBD2 TRBV7-2
CASSQPGSWDTEAFF TGTGCCAGCAGCCAACCGGGGAGCTGGGACACTGAAGCTTTCTTT few TRBJ1-1 - TRBV6-1
CASSGAIDGHSYNEQFF TGTGCCAGCAGCGGAGCCATAGATGGCCACTCCTACAATGAGCAGTTCTTC many TRBJ2-1 - TRBV9
CASSARDTGELFF TGCGCCAGCAGTGCGCGGGACACCGGGGAGCTGTTTTTT - TRBJ2-2 - TRBV5-1
CASSLTLDTSYNEQFF TGCGCCAGCAGCTTGACACTAGACACTTCCTACAATGAGCAGTTCTTC few TRBJ2-1 - TRBV5-1
CATRDVREQYF TGTGCCACTCGGGACGTGCGGGAGCAGTACTTC many TRBJ2-7 - TRBV6-1
CASKTPSYEQYF TGTGCCAGCAAAACACCCTCCTACGAGCAGTACTTC few TRBJ2-7 - TRBV6-1
CASRTLAGPNTGELFF TGTGCCAGTAGGACTTTAGCGGGACCGAACACCGGGGAGCTGTTTTTT - TRBJ2-2 TRBD2 TRBV19
CASSLSGSGSYNEQFF TGTGCCAGCAGTTTAAGCGGGTCTGGGTCCTACAATGAGCAGTTCTTC few TRBJ2-1 - TRBV28
CASSLGDPEAFF TGTGCCAGCAGTTTGGGAGACCCTGAAGCTTTCTTT many TRBJ1-1 - TRBV28
CATGGGQGRGVGTDTQYF TGTGCCACCGGAGGGGGACAGGGAAGAGGAGTAGGCACAGATACGCAGTATTTT - TRBJ2-3 TRBD1 TRBV24-1
CAIRGRTSGVYEQYF TGTGCCATCAGGGGTCGGACTAGCGGGGTCTACGAGCAGTACTTC few TRBJ2-7 TRBD2 TRBV10-3
CASSLVLGSSTDTQYF TGTGCCAGCAGCTTAGTGCTCGGATCTAGCACAGATACGCAGTATTTT many TRBJ2-3 - TRBV7-2
CSVEHRSSYNEQFF TGCAGCGTAGAACATAGGAGCTCCTACAATGAGCAGTTCTTC - TRBJ2-1 - TRBV29-1
CASSRQQGNNQPQHF TGCGCCAGCAGCCGTCAACAGGGGAACAATCAGCCCCAGCATTTT - TRBJ1-5 TRBD1 TRBV4-1
CATRTGGIDTEAFF TGTGCCACCAGGACAGGGGGTATAGACACTGAAGCTTTCTTT many TRBJ1-1 TRBD1 TRBV24-1
CASSSAANEKLFF TGTGCCAGCAGCTCCGCGGCTAATGAAAAACTGTTTTTT - TRBJ1-4 - TRBV11-2
CACSSDNSPLHF TGTGCCTGTTCGAGTGATAATTCACCCCTCCACTTT many TRBJ1-6 - TRBV30
CASSYSKQDTQYF TGTGCCAGCAGTTACTCTAAGCAGGATACGCAGTATTTT - TRBJ2-3 - TRBV6-9
CSARLLTLGTARMSTEAFF TGCAGTGCTAGACTTCTCACCCTAGGGACAGCCAGGATGAGCACTGAAGCTTTCTTT few TRBJ1-1 TRBD1 TRBV20-1
CSARDKGSGGGFANTGELFF TGCAGTGCTAGAGATAAAGGGAGCGGGGGGGGGTTCGCGAACACCGGGGAGCTGTTTTTT - TRBJ2-2 TRBD2 TRBV20-1
CSAPAGTSGITDTQYF TGCAGTGCTCCAGCCGGGACTAGCGGGATCACAGATACGCAGTATTTT - TRBJ2-3 TRBD2 TRBV20-1
CASSEGGTGAYNEQFF TGTGCCAGCAGTGAAGGGGGGACAGGAGCCTACAATGAGCAGTTCTTC many TRBJ2-1 TRBD1 TRBV2
CASSLDTLNIQYF TGTGCCAGCAGCTTAGATACTTTAAACATTCAGTACTTC - TRBJ2-4 - TRBV7-6
CASAAGGRETQYF TGTGCCAGCGCCGCGGGAGGGCGAGAGACCCAGTACTTC many TRBJ2-5 TRBD2 TRBV13
CSATDRGSYNEQFF TGCAGTGCCACTGACAGGGGGTCCTACAATGAGCAGTTCTTC many TRBJ2-1 TRBD1 TRBV20-1